This T cell receptor beta chain stems from a study of blood T cell repertoires in COVID-19. Study information: Sample material is recorded as cDNA or gDNA derived from T cells, B-cell-depleted T cells, or PBMCs.

From germline, CDR1 is LNHDA and CDR2 SQIVND (reference sequence). Trimming cost V 4 bases and J 0 bases, with 6 bases left between them. The CDR3 extends over 13 amino acids. In the source study's methods: Amplification of reference gene primers was used by the study to estimate nucleated cell counts. Libraries were prepared by immunoSEQ multiplex PCR; TCRdb keeps only in-frame clonotypes and omits some of them. V, J and clone size are those of that table, while D and trimming were read from the DNA. The sample yields approximately 290,000 clones, 89% seen once. This receptor was obtained from a woman aged 30 to 39 with COVID-19, enrolled during active disease. The chain employs TRBV19 and TRBJ2-5; possibly TRBD1 for D (5 bases). Sequences were obtained from peripheral blood. CDR3 in amino acids: CASSTTDQETQYF. The CDR3 DNA sequence: TGTGCCAGTAGTACGACAGACCAAGAGACCCAGTACTTC.